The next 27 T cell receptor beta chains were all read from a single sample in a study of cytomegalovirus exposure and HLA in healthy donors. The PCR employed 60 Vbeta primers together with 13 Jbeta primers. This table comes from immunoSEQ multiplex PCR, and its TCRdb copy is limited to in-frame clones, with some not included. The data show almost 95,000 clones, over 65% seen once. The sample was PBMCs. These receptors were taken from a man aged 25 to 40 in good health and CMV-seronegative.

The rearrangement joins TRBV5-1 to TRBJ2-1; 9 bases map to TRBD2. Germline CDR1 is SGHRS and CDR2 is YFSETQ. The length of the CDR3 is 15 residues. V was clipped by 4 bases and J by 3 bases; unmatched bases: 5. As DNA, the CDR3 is TGCGCCAGCAGCGCCGGGACTAGCAACTACAATGAGCAGTTCTTC. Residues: CASSAGTSNYNEQFF.

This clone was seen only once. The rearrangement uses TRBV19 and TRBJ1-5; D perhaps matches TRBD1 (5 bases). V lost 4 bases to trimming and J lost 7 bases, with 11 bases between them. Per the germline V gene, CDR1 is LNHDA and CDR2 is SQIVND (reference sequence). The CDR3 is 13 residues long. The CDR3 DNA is TGTGCCAGTAGTACTGACAGTAACCAGCCCCAGCATTTT. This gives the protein CASSTDSNQPQHF.

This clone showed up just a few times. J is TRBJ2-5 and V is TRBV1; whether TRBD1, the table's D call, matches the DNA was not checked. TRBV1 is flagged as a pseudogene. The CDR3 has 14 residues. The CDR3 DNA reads TGCACCAGCCGGACAGGGCCAGCGCTGGAGACCCAGTACTTC. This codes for CTSRTGPALETQYF.

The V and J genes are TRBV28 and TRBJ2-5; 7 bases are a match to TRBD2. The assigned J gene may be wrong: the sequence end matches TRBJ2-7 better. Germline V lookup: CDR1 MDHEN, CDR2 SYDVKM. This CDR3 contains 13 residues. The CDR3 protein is CASSLGLSYEQYF. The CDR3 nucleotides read TGTGCCAGCAGTTTGGGACTAAGCTACGAGCAGTACTTC.

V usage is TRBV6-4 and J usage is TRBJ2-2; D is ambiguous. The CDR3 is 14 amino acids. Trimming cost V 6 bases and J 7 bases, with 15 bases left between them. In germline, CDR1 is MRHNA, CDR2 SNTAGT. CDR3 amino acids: CASRELAAIGELFF. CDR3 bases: TGTGCCAGCAGGGAGTTGGCGGCGATCGGGGAGCTGTTTTTT.

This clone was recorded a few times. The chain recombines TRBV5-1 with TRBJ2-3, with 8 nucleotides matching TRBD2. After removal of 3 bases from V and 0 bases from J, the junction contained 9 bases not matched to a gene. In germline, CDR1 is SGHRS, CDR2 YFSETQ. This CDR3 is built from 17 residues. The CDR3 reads CASSSLRLASSTDTQYF. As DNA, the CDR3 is TGCGCCAGCAGCTCCCTTCGACTAGCGAGTAGCACAGATACGCAGTATTTT.

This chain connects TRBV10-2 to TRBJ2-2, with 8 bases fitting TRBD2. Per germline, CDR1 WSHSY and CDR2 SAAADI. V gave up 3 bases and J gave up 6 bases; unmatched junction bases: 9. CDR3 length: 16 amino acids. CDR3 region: CASSDGAGVGSGELFF. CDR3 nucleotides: TGCGCCAGCAGTGATGGAGCGGGAGTAGGTTCCGGGGAGCTGTTTTTT.

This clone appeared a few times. The CDR3 DNA follows: TGTGCCAGCACCCCTCCGAGGCCCGGGGACACTGAAGCTTTCTTT. Translated, it gives CASTPPRPGDTEAFF. This chain links TRBV4-2 with TRBJ1-1; unclear D gene. CDR3 length: 15 residues. The germline V and J ends were trimmed by 7 bases and 3 bases, with 18 bases remaining between them. Germline lookup yields CDR1 LGHNA and CDR2 YNFKEQ.

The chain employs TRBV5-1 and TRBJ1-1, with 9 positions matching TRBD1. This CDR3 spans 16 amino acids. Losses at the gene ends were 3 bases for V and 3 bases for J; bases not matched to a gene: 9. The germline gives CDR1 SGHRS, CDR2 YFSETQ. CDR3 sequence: CASSSPGQGGDTEAFF. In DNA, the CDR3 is TGCGCCAGCAGCTCGCCGGGACAGGGAGGAGACACTGAAGCTTTCTTT. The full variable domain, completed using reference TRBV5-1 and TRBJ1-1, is KAGVTQTPRYLIKTRGQQVTLSCSPISGHRSVSWYQQTPGQGLQFLFEYFSETQRNKGNFPGRFSGRQFSNSRSEMNVSTLELGDSALYLCASSSPGQGGDTEAFFGQGTRLTVV.

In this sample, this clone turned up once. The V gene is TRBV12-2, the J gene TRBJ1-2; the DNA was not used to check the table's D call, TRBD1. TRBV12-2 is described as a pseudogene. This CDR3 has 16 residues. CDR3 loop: CASRQIHRGLNYGYTF. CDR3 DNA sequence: TGTGCAAGTCGTCAAATCCACAGGGGACTTAACTATGGCTACACCTTC.

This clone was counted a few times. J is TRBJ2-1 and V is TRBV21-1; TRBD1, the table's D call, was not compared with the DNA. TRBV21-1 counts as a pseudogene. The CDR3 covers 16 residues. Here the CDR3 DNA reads TGTGCCAGCAGCAAAGAGAGCAGGGGGCCCTACAATGAGCAGTTCTTC. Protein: CASSKESRGPYNEQFF.

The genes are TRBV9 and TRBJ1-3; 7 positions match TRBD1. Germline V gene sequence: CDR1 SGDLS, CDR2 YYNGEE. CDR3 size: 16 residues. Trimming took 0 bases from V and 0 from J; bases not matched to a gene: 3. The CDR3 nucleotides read TGTGCCAGCAGCGTAGCTTCAGGGGGCTCTGGAAACACCATATATTTT. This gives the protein CASSVASGGSGNTIYF.

The CDR3: CATSRPGTSAPNEQFF. For the CDR3, the DNA is TGTGCCACCAGCAGACCTGGGACTAGCGCCCCCAATGAGCAGTTCTTC. This chain links TRBV15 with TRBJ2-1; 10 nucleotides align to TRBD2. This CDR3 spans 16 amino acids. V was clipped by 2 bases and J by 6 bases; unmatched bases: 7. CDR1 LNHNV and CDR2 YYDKDF come from the germline V gene (reference sequence).

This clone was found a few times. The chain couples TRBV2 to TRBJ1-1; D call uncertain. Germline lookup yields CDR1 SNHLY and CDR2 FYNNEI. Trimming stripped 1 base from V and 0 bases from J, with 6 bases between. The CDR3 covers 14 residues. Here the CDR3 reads CASSEDSMNTEAFF. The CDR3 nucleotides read TGTGCCAGCAGTGAAGACAGTATGAACACTGAAGCTTTCTTT.

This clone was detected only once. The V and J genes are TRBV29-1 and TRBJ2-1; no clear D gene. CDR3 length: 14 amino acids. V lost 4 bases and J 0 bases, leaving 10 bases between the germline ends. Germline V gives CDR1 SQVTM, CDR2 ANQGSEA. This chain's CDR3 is CSVVGRSSYNEQFF. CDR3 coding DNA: TGCAGCGTTGTTGGCAGAAGCTCCTACAATGAGCAGTTCTTC.

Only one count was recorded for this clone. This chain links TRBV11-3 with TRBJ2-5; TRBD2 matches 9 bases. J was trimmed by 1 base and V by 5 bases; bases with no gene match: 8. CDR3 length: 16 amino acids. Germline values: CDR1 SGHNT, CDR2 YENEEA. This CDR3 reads CASSPGVAGVQETQYF. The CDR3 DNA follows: TGTGCCAGCAGCCCGGGGGTAGCGGGGGTCCAAGAGACCCAGTACTTC.

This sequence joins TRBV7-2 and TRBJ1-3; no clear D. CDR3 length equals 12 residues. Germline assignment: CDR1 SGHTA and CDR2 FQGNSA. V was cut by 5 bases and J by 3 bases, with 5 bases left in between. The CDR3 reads CASSPFGNTIYF. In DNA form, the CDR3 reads TGTGCCAGCAGCCCCTTTGGAAACACCATATATTTT.

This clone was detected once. The CDR3 region has the DNA TGTGCCAGTGGGCAGCAGAACACTGAAGCTTTCTTT. Protein: CASGQQNTEAFF. The chain carries TRBV7-9 and TRBJ1-1; D is uncertain. The CDR3 contains 12 residues. The ends were cut back, 9 bases at V and 1 base at J, with 9 bases in the middle. Germline V gene sequence: CDR1 SEHNR, CDR2 FQNEAQ (reference sequence).

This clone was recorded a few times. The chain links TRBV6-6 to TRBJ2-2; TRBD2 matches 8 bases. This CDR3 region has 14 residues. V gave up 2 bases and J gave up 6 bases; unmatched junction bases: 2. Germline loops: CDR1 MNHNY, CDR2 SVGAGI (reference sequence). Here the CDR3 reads CASSYGTRAGELFF. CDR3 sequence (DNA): TGTGCCAGCAGTTACGGGACTAGGGCCGGGGAGCTGTTTTTT.

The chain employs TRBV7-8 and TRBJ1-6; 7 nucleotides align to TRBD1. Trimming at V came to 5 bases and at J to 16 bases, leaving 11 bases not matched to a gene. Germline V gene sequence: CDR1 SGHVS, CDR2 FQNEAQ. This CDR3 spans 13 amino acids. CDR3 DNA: TGTGCCAGCAGCGGGGACAGCGCGTTAGTGCTCCACTTT. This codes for CASSGDSALVLHF.

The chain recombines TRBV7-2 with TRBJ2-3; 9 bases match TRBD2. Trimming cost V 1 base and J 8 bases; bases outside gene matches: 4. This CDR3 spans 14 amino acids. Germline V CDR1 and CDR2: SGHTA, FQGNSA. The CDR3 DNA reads TGTGCCAGCAGCTTAGGACTAGCGGTGGGTACGCAGTATTTT. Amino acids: CASSLGLAVGTQYF.

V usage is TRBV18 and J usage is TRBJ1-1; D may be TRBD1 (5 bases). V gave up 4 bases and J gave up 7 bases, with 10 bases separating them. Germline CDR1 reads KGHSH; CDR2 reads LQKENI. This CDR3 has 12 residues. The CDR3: CASSQGKSEAFF. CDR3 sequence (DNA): TGTGCCAGCTCACAGGGGAAGAGTGAAGCTTTCTTT.

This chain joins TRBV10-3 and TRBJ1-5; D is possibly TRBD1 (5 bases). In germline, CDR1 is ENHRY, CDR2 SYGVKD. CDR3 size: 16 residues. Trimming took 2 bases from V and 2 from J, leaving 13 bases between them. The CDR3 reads CAISEDRTGGNQPQHF. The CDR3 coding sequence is TGTGCCATCAGTGAGGACAGAACTGGAGGCAATCAGCCCCAGCATTTT.

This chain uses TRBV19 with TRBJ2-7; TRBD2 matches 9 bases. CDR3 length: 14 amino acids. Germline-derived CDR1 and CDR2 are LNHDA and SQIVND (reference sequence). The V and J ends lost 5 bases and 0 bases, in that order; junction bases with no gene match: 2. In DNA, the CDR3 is TGTGCCAGTAGTCCTAGCGGGAACTCCTACGAGCAGTACTTC. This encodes CASSPSGNSYEQYF.

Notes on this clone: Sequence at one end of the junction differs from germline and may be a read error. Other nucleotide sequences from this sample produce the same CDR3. The CDR3 reads CASSESPGTGTTEAFF. For the CDR3, the DNA is TGCGCCAGCAGCGAGAGTCCCGGGACAGGGACCACTGAAGCCTTCTTT. The chain has TRBV5-1 and TRBJ1-1; 9 bases map to TRBD1. Germline CDR1 and CDR2: SGHRS and YFSETQ. This CDR3 is built from 16 residues.

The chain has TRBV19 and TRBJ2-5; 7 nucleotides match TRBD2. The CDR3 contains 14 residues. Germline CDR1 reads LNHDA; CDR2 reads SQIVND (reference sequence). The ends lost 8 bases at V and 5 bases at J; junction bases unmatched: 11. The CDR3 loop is CASAQGGDRETQYF. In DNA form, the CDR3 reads TGTGCCAGTGCGCAGGGAGGGGATCGGGAGACCCAGTACTTC.

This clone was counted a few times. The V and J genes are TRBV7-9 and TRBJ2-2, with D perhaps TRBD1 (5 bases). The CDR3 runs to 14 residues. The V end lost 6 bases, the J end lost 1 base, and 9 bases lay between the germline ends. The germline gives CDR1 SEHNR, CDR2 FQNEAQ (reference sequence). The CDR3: CASRKTVNTGELFF. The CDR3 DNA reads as TGTGCCAGCAGAAAGACAGTGAACACCGGGGAGCTGTTTTTT.